The 28 T cell receptor beta chains below all came from one sample that was sequenced in a study of cytomegalovirus exposure and HLA in healthy donors. Amplification used 60 Vbeta primers and 13 Jbeta primers. Profiling relied on immunoSEQ multiplex PCR, and the TCRdb table lists in-frame clones only, not all of them. Among 180,000 or so clones listed, 70% to 85% were seen once. The sequenced sample consisted of PBMCs. The receptors shown here come from a human donor in good health.

This clone was seen repeatedly, ten times or more. Other DNA sequences in this specimen translate into the identical CDR3. The chain recombines TRBV5-1 with TRBJ2-1; the D gene is possibly TRBD2 (6 bases). The ends were cut back, 1 base at V and 4 bases at J, with 9 bases in the middle. CDR3 length: 14 residues. The germline gives CDR1 SGHRS, CDR2 YFSETQ. DNA for the CDR3: TGCGCCAGCAGCTTGTCCGGGGGTTACAATGAGCAGTTCTTC. This gives the protein CASSLSGGYNEQFF.

This rearrangement joins TRBV2 to TRBJ2-3, with 14 bases matching TRBD2. This CDR3 is built from 17 residues. Losses at the gene ends were 4 bases for V and 3 bases for J; bases not matched to a gene: 6. Germline V gene data show CDR1 as SNHLY and CDR2 as FYNNEI. CDR3 protein: CASSVPRTSGGTDTQYF. In DNA, the CDR3 is TGTGCCAGCAGTGTACCCCGGACTAGCGGGGGGACAGATACGCAGTATTTT. The full variable domain, in which reference TRBV2 and TRBJ2-3 provide the parts outside the CDR3, is EPEVTQTPSHQVTQMGQEVILRCVPISNHLYFYWYRQILGQKVEFLVSFYNNEISEKSEIFDDQFSVERPDGSNFTLKIRSTKLEDSAMYFCASSVPRTSGGTDTQYFGPGTRLTVL.

A word on this clone: The sample has other DNA sequences that encode this CDR3 too. This chain links TRBV9 with TRBJ1-1; D unresolved. The germline V gene encodes CDR1 SGDLS and CDR2 YYNGEE. The V end lost 0 bases, the J end lost 3 bases, and 6 bases lay between the germline ends. The CDR3 is 13 residues long. CDR3 sequence: CASSVAGDTEAFF. DNA of the CDR3: TGTGCCAGCAGCGTAGCAGGTGACACTGAAGCTTTCTTT. Filled out from reference TRBV9 and TRBJ1-1, the complete variable domain reads DSGVTQTPKHLITATGQRVTLRCSPRSGDLSVYWYQQSLDQGLQFLIQYYNGEERAKGNILERFSAQQFPDLHSELNLSSLELGDSALYFCASSVAGDTEAFFGQGTRLTVV.

This clone was seen a handful of times. V and J are TRBV2 and TRBJ1-4; TRBD1 agrees at 9 bases. This CDR3 is 14 amino acids long. Unmatched junction bases numbered 7, after V lost 5 bases and J lost 9 bases. CDR1 is SNHLY, CDR2 FYNNEI, per germline. In DNA, the CDR3 is TGTGCCAGCAGTCCTACCGGGACAGGGCAAAAACTGTTTTTT. Translating it yields CASSPTGTGQKLFF.

The rearrangement links TRBV6-1 to TRBJ1-1, with 11 bases identical to TRBD1. J lost 6 bases, V lost 5 bases, and 8 bases had no gene match. Looked up from germline, CDR1 is MNHNS and CDR2 is SASEGT. This CDR3 region has 15 residues. In nucleotides, the CDR3 is TGTGCCAGCAGTAACACGGACAGGGGGCTGGCTGAAGCTTTCTTT. Encoded protein: CASSNTDRGLAEAFF.

The chain recombines TRBV5-1 with TRBJ2-7, with D maybe TRBD1 (5 bases). The CDR3 contains 13 residues. Germline CDR1 and CDR2: SGHRS and YFSETQ. V was clipped by 1 base and J by 6 bases, with 11 bases between them. The CDR3 nucleotides are TGCGCCAGCAGCTTGTGGTCAGGGTTCGAGCAGTACTTC. Protein: CASSLWSGFEQYF.

This clone was observed a few times. The gene calls are TRBV6-5 and TRBJ2-7, with TRBD1 as a possible D gene (5 bases). Between the trimmed V and J ends, which lost 4 bases and 3 bases, there was a span of 7 bases. The germline V gene has CDR1 MNHEY and CDR2 SVGAGI. This CDR3 is built from 12 residues. CDR3: CASSFDSYEQYF. CDR3 coding DNA: TGTGCCAGCAGTTTCGACAGCTACGAGCAGTACTTC.

This clone was seen just once. The rearrangement joins TRBV4-1 to TRBJ2-3, with 9 bases identical to TRBD2. The trim removed 5 bases at V and 2 bases at J, leaving 8 bases unmatched. CDR1 is MGHRA and CDR2 is YSYEKL in the germline V gene. CDR3 size: 16 residues. The CDR3 region is CASSTGSGGFTDTQYF. CDR3 bases: TGCGCCAGCAGCACAGGTAGCGGGGGTTTCACAGATACGCAGTATTTT.

The chain joins TRBV9 to TRBJ2-1; D possibly corresponds to TRBD2 (5 bases). Trimming took off 4 bases at V and 7 bases at J, with 15 bases between the two ends. The CDR3 spans 14 residues. Germline lookup yields CDR1 SGDLS and CDR2 YYNGEE. The CDR3 coding sequence is TGTGCCAGCAGCCCCGGGTCCGGGGATAATGAGCAGTTCTTC. It encodes CASSPGSGDNEQFF. Full variable domain (outside the CDR3, taken from reference TRBV9 and TRBJ2-1): DSGVTQTPKHLITATGQRVTLRCSPRSGDLSVYWYQQSLDQGLQFLIQYYNGEERAKGNILERFSAQQFPDLHSELNLSSLELGDSALYFCASSPGSGDNEQFFGPGTRLTVL.

This clone was counted only a few times. The chain joins TRBV5-6 to TRBJ2-7; no definite D call. V lost 1 base, J lost 3 bases, and 5 bases lay in between. Germline-derived CDR1 and CDR2 are SGHDT and YYEEEE. This CDR3 has 12 residues. CDR3 loop: CASSLTDYEQYF. The DNA of the CDR3 is TGTGCCAGCAGCTTGACAGACTACGAGCAGTACTTC.

V usage is TRBV5-8 and J usage is TRBJ1-6; TRBD1 matches 9 bases. The ends lost 0 bases at V and 9 bases at J; junction bases unmatched: 4. Germline values: CDR1 SGHTS, CDR2 YDEGEE. The CDR3 has 15 amino acids. The CDR3 nucleotides are TGTGCCAGCAGCTTGGTACAGGGGGCGCGTTCACCCCTCCACTTT. Its translation: CASSLVQGARSPLHF.

This sequence joins TRBV2 and TRBJ2-7; D unresolved. V lost 6 bases to trimming and J lost 2 bases, with 8 bases between them. This CDR3 spans 12 amino acids. CDR1 and CDR2 (germline): SNHLY, FYNNEI. DNA for the CDR3: TGTGCCAGCAGAACTGATACCTACGAGCAGTACTTC. This gives the protein CASRTDTYEQYF. Using reference TRBV2 and TRBJ2-7 for the parts outside the CDR3, the full variable domain is EPEVTQTPSHQVTQMGQEVILRCVPISNHLYFYWYRQILGQKVEFLVSFYNNEISEKSEIFDDQFSVERPDGSNFTLKIRSTKLEDSAMYFCASRTDTYEQYFGPGTRLTVT.

The chain employs TRBV6-6 and TRBJ1-1; D is unresolved. V dropped 6 bases and J dropped 0 bases, with 8 bases sitting between them. This CDR3 region has 13 residues. Germline values: CDR1 MNHNY, CDR2 SVGAGI (reference sequence). As DNA, the CDR3 is TGTGCCAGCAGACGGAGGGTGAACACTGAAGCTTTCTTT. This encodes CASRRRVNTEAFF.

CDR3 in amino acids: CAWRRSTNEKLFF. The CDR3 nucleotides read TGTGCCTGGAGGCGGTCAACTAATGAAAAACTGTTTTTT. The rearrangement links TRBV30 to TRBJ1-4; unclear D gene. The CDR3 covers 13 residues. Germline CDR1 reads GTSNPN; CDR2 reads SVGIG (reference sequence). V was clipped by 3 bases and J by 0 bases, with 5 bases between them.

This chain connects TRBV7-2 to TRBJ1-6; D not resolved. Trimming shortened V by 4 bases and J by 3 bases, and 13 bases separated the two germline ends. The germline V gene has CDR1 SGHTA and CDR2 FQGNSA. This CDR3 spans 16 amino acids. This chain's CDR3 is CASSSPGYLYNSPLHF. CDR3 nucleotide sequence: TGTGCCAGCAGCTCGCCGGGATACCTCTATAATTCACCCCTCCACTTT.

The rearrangement joins TRBV5-1 to TRBJ1-1; D is ambiguous. V was cut by 4 bases and J by 3 bases, with 10 bases left in between. CDR1 and CDR2 from the germline V gene are SGHRS and YFSETQ. This CDR3 is built from 13 residues. This CDR3 is CASSKYGDTEAFF. CDR3 nucleotides: TGCGCCAGCAGCAAATACGGGGACACTGAAGCTTTCTTT.

The chain links TRBV21-1 to TRBJ1-1. TRBV21-1 is a pseudogene. The CDR3 is 16 amino acids. CDR3 nucleotide sequence: TGTGCCAGCAGCCCCCGGTTTTGCGGTTGGAGCACTGAAGCTTTCTTT. This encodes CASSPRFCGWSTEAFF.

The V and J genes are TRBV6-5 and TRBJ1-1; TRBD1 aligns across 7 bases. The V segment lost 6 bases and the J segment 4 bases; nucleotides outside the gene matches: 11. This CDR3 has 15 residues. Germline lookup yields CDR1 MNHEY and CDR2 SVGAGI. In DNA, the CDR3 is TGTGCCAGCAGAAAACAGGGGAGTTTTAGCACTGAAGCTTTCTTT. Translating gives CASRKQGSFSTEAFF.

The J gene is TRBJ2-5, the V gene TRBV14, with D possibly TRBD1 on 6 matching bases. Germline CDR1 SGHDN, CDR2 FVKESK. The CDR3 runs to 18 residues. The V end lost 7 bases, the J end lost 2 bases, and 26 bases lay between the germline ends. CDR3 region: CASTPGALANALQETQYF. The CDR3 nucleotides read TGTGCCAGCACCCCAGGGGCCCTCGCGAACGCGTTACAAGAGACCCAGTACTTC.

The J gene is TRBJ2-5, the V gene TRBV13, with a tentative D call TRBD2 (6 bases). CDR3 length equals 16 residues. Between the trimmed V and J ends, which lost 5 bases and 4 bases, there was a span of 20 bases. Per germline, CDR1 PRHDT and CDR2 FYEKMQ (reference sequence). CDR3 loop: CASSSGRGRSGETQYF. The CDR3 DNA is TGTGCCAGCAGCAGCGGGCGGGGCAGGTCGGGAGAGACCCAGTACTTC.

The rearrangement uses TRBV28 and TRBJ1-2; D call uncertain. Germline V gene data show CDR1 as MDHEN and CDR2 as SYDVKM. The CDR3 extends over 16 amino acids. V was clipped by 2 bases and J by 5 bases, with 18 bases between them. CDR3 nucleotide sequence: TGTGCCAGCAGTTTACTCCAACCACGTGCGGCTTATGGCTACACCTTC. Translation: CASSLLQPRAAYGYTF.

There are a few counts of this clone. V gene TRBV5-1 combines with J gene TRBJ2-1, with 8 bases aligning to TRBD1. V lost 10 bases to trimming and J lost 4 bases; unmatched junction nucleotides: 13. Germline assignment: CDR1 SGHRS and CDR2 YFSETQ. The CDR3 consists of 15 residues. The CDR3 nucleotides read TGCGCCGGTGCGTCCGGGACAGGCAGTTACAATGAGCAGTTCTTC. Residues: CAGASGTGSYNEQFF.

The J gene is TRBJ1-2, the V gene TRBV2; D might be TRBD1 (6 bases). The CDR3 has 13 residues. V lost 8 bases and J 0 bases, leaving 10 bases between the germline ends. Germline CDR1 SNHLY, CDR2 FYNNEI. The CDR3 protein is CASGRGANYGYTF. In DNA form, the CDR3 reads TGTGCCAGCGGGAGGGGGGCTAACTATGGCTACACCTTC.

The J gene is TRBJ2-7, the V gene TRBV9; 7 nucleotides agree with TRBD2. The CDR3 spans 16 residues. Germline V gives CDR1 SGDLS, CDR2 YYNGEE. The V gene end was trimmed by 2 bases and the J gene end by 0 bases; junction bases not matched to a gene: 8. The chain's CDR3 is CASSVGGSALSYEQYF. For the CDR3, the DNA is TGTGCCAGCAGCGTGGGGGGGTCCGCCCTCTCCTACGAGCAGTACTTC. Full variable domain (outside the CDR3, taken from reference TRBV9 and TRBJ2-7): DSGVTQTPKHLITATGQRVTLRCSPRSGDLSVYWYQQSLDQGLQFLIQYYNGEERAKGNILERFSAQQFPDLHSELNLSSLELGDSALYFCASSVGGSALSYEQYFGPGTRLTVT.

The V and J genes are TRBV7-9 and TRBJ1-1; D possibly corresponds to TRBD1 (6 bases). This CDR3 has 14 amino acids. The V end lost 5 bases, the J end lost 3 bases, and 13 bases lay between the germline ends. The V gene's germline CDR1 is SEHNR and CDR2 FQNEAQ (reference sequence). The CDR3 coding sequence is TGTGCCAGCAGCCCAACAGGGAGGGACACTGAAGCTTTCTTT. It translates to CASSPTGRDTEAFF.

V usage is TRBV5-4 and J usage is TRBJ2-5; 8 positions match TRBD2. This CDR3 is 14 amino acids long. Trimming cost V 4 bases and J 5 bases; bases outside gene matches: 7. CDR1 is SGHNT, CDR2 YYREEE, per germline (reference sequence). CDR3 residues: CASSTAGGAETQYF. In nucleotides, the CDR3 is TGTGCCAGCAGCACAGCCGGGGGGGCGGAGACCCAGTACTTC.

The chain carries TRBV30 and TRBJ1-1; no clear D gene. The CDR3 is made up of 13 amino acids. The germline V gene encodes CDR1 GTSNPN and CDR2 SVGIG (reference sequence). V lost 3 bases and J 0 bases, leaving 8 bases between the germline ends. In nucleotides, the CDR3 is TGTGCCTGGAGGGACGGGATGAACACTGAAGCTTTCTTT. The encoded protein is CAWRDGMNTEAFF.

V usage is TRBV7-2 and J usage is TRBJ2-3; unclear D gene. V was shortened by 4 bases and J by 4 bases, with 18 bases between the two germline ends. The germline gives CDR1 SGHTA, CDR2 FQGNSA. The CDR3 runs to 16 residues. The CDR3 is CASSSYLKMMADTQYF. The CDR3 bases are TGTGCCAGCAGCTCCTACTTGAAAATGATGGCAGATACGCAGTATTTT. The complete variable domain, with remaining parts taken from reference TRBV7-2 and TRBJ2-3, reads GAGVSQSPSNKVTEKGKDVELRCDPISGHTALYWYRQSLGQGLEFLIYFQGNSAPDKSGLPSDRFSAERTGGSVSTLTIQRTQQEDSAVYLCASSSYLKMMADTQYFGPGTRLTVL.